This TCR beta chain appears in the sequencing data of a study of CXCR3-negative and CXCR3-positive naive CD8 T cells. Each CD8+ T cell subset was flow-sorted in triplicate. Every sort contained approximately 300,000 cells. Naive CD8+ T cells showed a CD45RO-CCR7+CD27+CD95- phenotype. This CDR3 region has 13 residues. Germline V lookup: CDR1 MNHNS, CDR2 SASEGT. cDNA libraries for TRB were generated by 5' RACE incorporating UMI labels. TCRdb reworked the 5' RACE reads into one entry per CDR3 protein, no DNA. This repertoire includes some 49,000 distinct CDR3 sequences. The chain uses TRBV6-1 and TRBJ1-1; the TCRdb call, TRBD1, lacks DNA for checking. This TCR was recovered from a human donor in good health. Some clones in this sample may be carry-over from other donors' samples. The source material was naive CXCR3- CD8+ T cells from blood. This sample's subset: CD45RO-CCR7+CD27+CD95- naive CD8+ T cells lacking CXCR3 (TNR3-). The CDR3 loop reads CASRGQANTEAFF.